A selection of T cell receptor beta chains follows, all from one sample in a study of monozygotic twins with cystic fibrosis. Method: immunoSEQ multiplex PCR; TCRdb's copy keeps in-frame clones and lacks some. The profile shows 4,500 to 5,500 clones, 96% of them singletons. Sequenced input: blood. Every receptor here comes from a boy aged 2 to 10 with cystic fibrosis. Both conserved end residues are part of each CDR3. D genes are given only for firm matches. Clone sizes are given selectively: once, few, many, or a class where the clone is expanded.

TRBV4-1	-	TRBJ1-1	-	CASSPIYRDTEAFF	TGCGCCAGCAGCCCTATTTACAGGGACACTGAAGCTTTCTTT
TRBV6-5	-	TRBJ1-5	-	CATLGELSNQPQHF	TGTGCCACCCTGGGGGAGTTAAGCAATCAGCCCCAGCATTTT
TRBV10-3	-	TRBJ1-2	-	CAVQANYGYTF	TGTGCCGTACAAGCTAACTATGGCTACACCTTC
TRBV15	TRBD1	TRBJ1-2	-	CATSIDRDSAGYTF	TGTGCCACCAGCATCGACAGGGATTCTGCTGGCTACACCTTC
TRBV7-6	-	TRBJ2-2	once	CASSSRQGPDTGELFF	TGTGCCAGCAGCTCGAGGCAGGGACCGGACACCGGGGAGCTGTTTTTT
TRBV5-6	TRBD1	TRBJ1-2	-	CASSLEAGQGSYGYTF	TGTGCCAGCAGCTTGGAAGCGGGACAGGGTTCCTATGGCTACACCTTC
TRBV5-4	-	TRBJ2-4	few	CASSPRAKNIQYF	TGTGCCAGCAGCCCGAGAGCCAAAAACATTCAGTACTTC
TRBV7-2	-	TRBJ1-2	-	CASSLTLDGYTF	TGTGCCAGCAGCTTAACTTTGGATGGCTACACCTTC
TRBV2	-	TRBJ2-1	-	CASSEARPGEQFF	TGTGCCAGCAGTGAAGCTCGTCCCGGGGAGCAGTTCTTC
TRBV7-2	TRBD2	TRBJ2-2	-	CASSLYSGEGGELFF	TGTGCCAGCAGCTTATATTCGGGGGAGGGCGGGGAGCTGTTTTTT
TRBV6-1	-	TRBJ2-5	-	CASSARPKETQYF	TGTGCCAGCAGTGCCCGTCCCAAAGAGACCCAGTACTTC
TRBV6-6	TRBD1	TRBJ2-5	-	CASSYDPGGWETQYF	TGTGCCAGCAGTTACGACCCAGGGGGCTGGGAGACCCAGTACTTC
TRBV5-1	-	TRBJ1-1	-	CASSLDQNTEAFF	TGCGCCAGCAGCTTGGACCAGAACACTGAAGCTTTCTTT
TRBV6-6	-	TRBJ2-2	-	CASDRPEAGELFF	TGTGCCAGCGACAGGCCAGAAGCCGGGGAGCTGTTTTTT
TRBV10-1	-	TRBJ1-1	-	CASSEMNTEAFF	TGCGCCAGCAGTGAAATGAACACTGAAGCTTTCTTT
TRBV4-3	-	TRBJ2-2	-	CASSPSPHQWAAGELFF	TGCGCCAGCAGCCCTAGCCCCCATCAGTGGGCGGCCGGGGAGCTGTTTTTT
TRBV7-2	-	TRBJ1-3	-	CASTGTGVGNTIYF	TGTGCCAGCACCGGAACCGGGGTTGGAAACACCATATATTTT
TRBV6-5	-	TRBJ2-3	-	CASSYSGVGDTQYF	TGTGCCAGCAGTTACTCGGGGGTTGGAGATACGCAGTATTTT
TRBV19	-	TRBJ2-1	-	CASSQEVEQFF	TGTGCCAGTAGCCAAGAAGTGGAGCAGTTCTTC
TRBV5-6	TRBD1	TRBJ2-7	-	CASSLGDRHSYEQYF	TGTGCCAGCAGCTTGGGGGACAGGCACTCCTACGAGCAGTACTTC
TRBV14	-	TRBJ2-5	-	CASSRGGKETQYF	TGTGCCAGCAGCCGGGGCGGTAAAGAGACCCAGTACTTC
TRBV5-6	-	TRBJ1-1	-	CASSLGVTEAFF	TGTGCCAGCAGCTTGGGGGTCACAGAAGCTTTCTTT
TRBV7-6	-	TRBJ2-7	-	CASSPGPNYEQYF	TGTGCCAGCAGCCCCGGACCCAACTACGAGCAGTACTTC
TRBV5-1	-	TRBJ2-3	-	CASSAEVQGRTDTQYF	TGCGCCAGCAGCGCGGAGGTCCAGGGGCGCACAGATACGCAGTATTTT
TRBV5-4	TRBD1	TRBJ2-7	-	CASSHPGTVPNYEQYF	TGTGCCAGCAGCCACCCCGGGACAGTGCCAAACTACGAGCAGTACTTC
TRBV4-1	-	TRBJ1-5	-	CASSHPERNQPQHF	TGCGCCAGCAGCCATCCCGAGCGCAATCAGCCCCAGCATTTT
TRBV6-1	-	TRBJ1-6	once	CASSDTGQWYHF	TGTGCCAGCAGTGACACCGGACAATGGTACCACTTT
TRBV15	TRBD1	TRBJ1-5	-	CATSSPRGTGGHFSNQPQHF	TGTGCCACCAGCTCCCCCAGGGGGACAGGGGGACACTTTAGCAATCAGCCCCAGCATTTT
TRBV15	-	TRBJ1-1	once	CATRRRGDTEAFF	TGTGCCACCAGAAGGAGGGGGGACACTGAAGCTTTCTTT
TRBV19	-	TRBJ1-5	once	CASSPRGGGARQPQHF	TGTGCCAGTAGCCCACGGGGAGGGGGGGCCCGTCAGCCCCAGCATTTT
TRBV9	TRBD1	TRBJ1-1	-	CASSVALGQDEAFF	TGTGCCAGCAGCGTAGCCCTCGGACAGGACGAAGCTTTCTTT
TRBV11-2	TRBD1	TRBJ1-6	-	CASSLRQGGSSYNSPLHF	TGTGCCAGCAGCCTCAGACAGGGAGGTAGCTCCTATAATTCACCCCTCCACTTT
TRBV7-6	-	TRBJ1-4	-	CASSPGGYGEKLFF	TGTGCCAGCAGCCCCGGTGGCTATGGTGAAAAACTGTTTTTT
TRBV7-9	-	TRBJ1-2	once	CASSLGRIPYGYTF	TGTGCCAGCAGCTTAGGTCGGATCCCCTATGGCTACACCTTC
TRBV7-3	-	TRBJ1-5	-	CASAVGSNQPQHF	TGTGCCAGCGCTGTAGGGAGCAATCAGCCCCAGCATTTT
TRBV10-3	TRBD2	TRBJ2-4	-	CAISEKGGMAKNIQYF	TGTGCCATCAGTGAGAAGGGAGGGATGGCCAAAAACATTCAGTACTTC
TRBV7-7	TRBD2	TRBJ2-5	-	CASSLELAGDQETQYF	TGTGCTAGCAGCTTAGAACTAGCGGGGGACCAAGAGACCCAGTACTTC
TRBV29-1	TRBD1	TRBJ1-2	large	CSVVPPTGVSFYGYTF	TGCAGCGTTGTCCCACCGACAGGGGTTTCGTTCTATGGCTACACCTTC
TRBV7-6	-	TRBJ2-3	once	CASSLLTDTQYF	TGTGCCAGCAGCCTGCTCACAGATACGCAGTATTTT
TRBV16	-	TRBJ2-1	-	CASSQQFEQFF	TGTGCCAGCAGCCAACAGTTTGAGCAGTTCTTC
TRBV10-3	TRBD1	TRBJ1-3	-	CATSTGIDTIYF	TGTGCCACTTCGACAGGGATTGACACCATATATTTT
TRBV5-1	-	TRBJ2-5	-	CASSSLGVPGETQYF	TGCGCCAGCAGCTCCCTCGGGGTACCGGGAGAGACCCAGTACTTC
TRBV5-6	-	TRBJ1-6	-	CASSHLEPSPLHF	TGTGCCAGCAGCCACCTGGAACCCTCACCCCTCCACTTT
TRBV5-1	-	TRBJ1-2	-	CASSLVLEGNGYTF	TGCGCCAGCAGCTTGGTTCTGGAGGGGAACGGCTACACCTTC
TRBV11-2	-	TRBJ2-7	-	CASSPEIGRSSYEQYF	TGTGCCAGCAGCCCGGAGATAGGACGTAGCTCCTACGAGCAGTACTTC
TRBV25-1	-	TRBJ2-3	-	CASSEYQSADTQYF	TGTGCCAGCAGTGAATATCAATCAGCAGATACGCAGTATTTT
TRBV5-5	TRBD1	TRBJ1-6	-	CASSLHSSGTGSSPLHF	TGTGCCAGCAGCCTCCATAGTTCCGGGACAGGGAGTTCACCCCTCCACTTT
TRBV2	-	TRBJ2-3	-	CASSELGTDTQYF	TGTGCCAGCAGTGAATTGGGCACAGATACGCAGTATTTT
TRBV6-5	-	TRBJ2-7	once	CASSYFPDRDYEQYF	TGTGCCAGCAGTTACTTCCCCGATAGGGACTACGAGCAGTACTTC
TRBV6-5	-	TRBJ2-3	once	CASSYRVSTDTQYF	TGTGCCAGCAGTTACAGGGTCTCCACAGATACGCAGTATTTT
TRBV19	-	TRBJ2-5	-	CASSIGLGQETQYF	TGTGCCAGTAGTATAGGTTTAGGGCAAGAGACCCAGTACTTC
TRBV15	TRBD1	TRBJ1-5	once	CATSRTRQGGNQPQHF	TGTGCCACCAGCAGAACTCGACAGGGGGGCAATCAGCCCCAGCATTTT
TRBV2	-	TRBJ1-6	once	CASSEEGGITLHF	TGTGCCAGCAGTGAAGAGGGGGGGATAACCCTCCACTTT
TRBV7-2	-	TRBJ2-2	-	CASSLDPNTGELFF	TGTGCCAGCAGCTTGGACCCGAACACCGGGGAGCTGTTTTTT
TRBV5-6	-	TRBJ2-4	-	CASSLERGNIQYF	TGTGCCAGCAGCTTGGAGAGGGGGAACATTCAGTACTTC
TRBV7-9	-	TRBJ2-6	-	CASSSMTVRHSGANVLTF	TGTGCCAGCAGCTCCATGACAGTAAGACACTCTGGGGCCAACGTCCTGACTTTC
TRBV15	-	TRBJ1-5	-	CATSRGLNQPQHF	TGTGCCACCAGCAGAGGTCTCAATCAGCCCCAGCATTTT
TRBV2	-	TRBJ2-1	-	CASSGGQLYNEQFF	TGTGCCAGCAGTGGCGGTCAGCTCTACAATGAGCAGTTCTTC
TRBV5-6	-	TRBJ2-7	-	CASSPSAGAVEQYF	TGTGCCAGCAGCCCATCTGCGGGGGCCGTGGAGCAGTACTTC